This record concerns one T cell receptor (beta chain) sequence. This entry belongs to a study of blood T cell repertoires in COVID-19. Study background: Both acute and convalescent COVID-19 samples were obtained from the United States, Italy and Spain. Sources were T cells, B-cell-depleted T cells, or PBMCs; the material itself was cDNA or gDNA.

The V segment lost 6 bases and the J segment 2 bases; nucleotides outside the gene matches: 14. CDR3 length: 17 amino acids. In germline, CDR1 is SGHTA, CDR2 FQGNSA. Generated by immunoSEQ multiplex PCR, the TCRdb table keeps only in-frame clones and is missing some. The sample lists roughly 250,000 clones; approximately 85% were seen once. Each participant's cohort was designated according to participant-reported clinical history. Each recovered donor of Cohort 3 presented with two negative PCRs, clearance, or symptom resolution. This TCR derives from a woman aged 45-60 years who had recovered from COVID-19. Sample: PBMCs or T cells enriched from blood (not recorded which). The chain recombines TRBV7-2 with TRBJ2-3, with 7 bases identical to TRBD2. The CDR3 DNA reads as TGTGCCAGCAGTTCTAGATCAGGGCGGGGGTACACAGATACGCAGTATTTT. Translating gives CASSSRSGRGYTDTQYF. The variable domain in full, completed from reference TRBV7-2 and TRBJ2-3, reads GAGVSQSPSNKVTEKGKDVELRCDPISGHTALYWYRQSLGQGLEFLIYFQGNSAPDKSGLPSDRFSAERTGGSVSTLTIQRTQQEDSAVYLCASSSRSGRGYTDTQYFGPGTRLTVL.